This T cell receptor (beta chain) was identified during a study of neurological immune-mediated disorders. Study-wide findings and caveats: The study found no CDR3 amino acid sequences shared by expanded clones across subjects, suggesting private repertoires in all groups. One related-CDR3 cluster, identified by phylogenetic grouping, held the repertoires of 18 of 34 multiple sclerosis patients and was a possible signature.

Comments on this clonotype: What it binds is not known.

TCRdb called the 5' RACE reads again in MiXCR, with one record for every CDR3 protein. Of about 62,000 distinct CDR3 sequences listed, 4% to 6% are singletons. The clonotype originates from a woman between 45 and 65 years old with multiple sclerosis. The sample was PBMCs.

This CDR3 is CASSQERGGQDTQYF. The DNA of the CDR3 is TGTGCCAGCAGCCAAGAACGGGGGGGCCAGGATACGCAGTATTTT. The J gene is TRBJ2-3, the V gene TRBV14, with 8 bases that match TRBD2. V was pared by 0 bases and J by 6 bases, with 5 bases of the junction left unmatched. Per germline, CDR1 SGHDN and CDR2 FVKESK. This CDR3 is 15 amino acids long.